The 23 T cell receptor beta chains below were found in one sample sequenced in a study of T cells expressing NK-cell markers. TCRdb reanalyzed the 5' RACE reads, giving one entry per CDR3 protein sequence and no DNA. This table lists 550,000 or so distinct CDR3 sequences. Sequencing used blood T cells: a sorted CD56 or NKG2C T cell subset, CD4+ or CD8+ T cells, or bulk PBMC T cells (not recorded which). Receptors originate from a man younger than 35 in good health.

The chain combines TRBV6-5 with TRBJ1-1. Per the germline V gene, CDR1 is MNHEY and CDR2 is SVGAGI. This CDR3 is built from 14 residues. Here the CDR3 reads CASSYRDGSPEAFF.

This chain uses TRBV29-1 with TRBJ2-5; TCRdb designates TRBD1, a call that cannot be tested without DNA. CDR1 and CDR2 (germline): SQVTM, ANQGSEA. The CDR3 consists of 14 residues. CDR3 residues: CSVGLQGAQETQYF.

The CDR3 loop reads CASSSIVGSGELFF. J is TRBJ2-2 and V is TRBV12-3 or TRBV12-4. The CDR3 loop spans 14 amino acids.

The chain carries TRBV29-1 and TRBJ2-1. Germline assignment: CDR1 SQVTM and CDR2 ANQGSEA. The CDR3 has 14 residues. The CDR3 sequence: CSVDSIGSYNEQFF.

V is TRBV4-2 and J is TRBJ1-4; there is no DNA to check the TCRdb D call of TRBD1. CDR1 and CDR2 from the germline V gene are LGHNA and YNFKEQ. This CDR3 is 14 amino acids long. The CDR3 spells CASSPDSRNEKLFF.

The chain couples TRBV2 to TRBJ2-3; TCRdb outputs TRBD2, but without DNA this stays unchecked. This CDR3 is 16 amino acids long. Germline assignment: CDR1 SNHLY and CDR2 FYNNEI. The CDR3 is CASSEAPILAGDTQYF.

V gene TRBV11-2 combines with J gene TRBJ2-2; TCRdb's D call of TRBD2 is untestable without DNA. The CDR3 is 18 amino acids. The germline gives CDR1 SGHAT, CDR2 FQNNGV. Here the CDR3 reads CASKRGASGRIGTGELFF.

The chain couples TRBV6-5 to TRBJ2-4. The CDR3 contains 16 residues. The germline V gene encodes CDR1 MNHEY and CDR2 SVGAGI. Here the CDR3 reads CASSYEATLAKNIQYF.

The rearrangement joins TRBV24-1 to TRBJ2-1; the TCRdb call, TRBD2, lacks DNA for checking. Germline lookup yields CDR1 KGHDR and CDR2 SFDVKD. The CDR3 sequence is 14 residues long. This chain's CDR3 is CATSGSGMGDEQFF.

The rearrangement joins TRBV11-2 to TRBJ2-1; TCRdb designates TRBD2, a call that cannot be tested without DNA. Germline-derived CDR1 and CDR2 are SGHAT and FQNNGV. The CDR3 has 21 residues. The CDR3 is CASSSPAASARSRSSYNEQFF. Together with reference TRBV11-2 and TRBJ2-1, the CDR3 gives the full variable domain: EAGVAQSPRYKIIEKRQSVAFWCNPISGHATLYWYQQILGQGPKLLIQFQNNGVVDDSQLPKDRFSAERLKGVDSTLKIQPAKLEDSAVYLCASSSPAASARSRSSYNEQFFGPGTRLTVL.

V usage is TRBV9 and J usage is TRBJ2-3; TCRdb outputs TRBD2, but without DNA this stays unchecked. The CDR3 sequence is 19 residues long. Per germline, CDR1 SGDLS and CDR2 YYNGEE. CDR3: CASSVRLAGDGPAADTQYF.

The chain has TRBV20-1 and TRBJ2-5; TCRdb gives TRBD1 as the D gene, but with no DNA this cannot be confirmed. The CDR3 has 14 amino acids. Germline assignment: CDR1 DFQATT and CDR2 SNEGSKA (reference sequence). The CDR3 sequence: CSVSQGALHETQYF.

J is TRBJ2-3 and V is TRBV20-1; TCRdb's D call, TRBD1, is unchecked because there is no DNA. Germline V gives CDR1 DFQATT, CDR2 SNEGSKA (reference sequence). The CDR3 sequence is 17 residues long. The CDR3 loop is CSARDKSRGQITDTQYF.

This chain uses TRBV29-1 with TRBJ1-4; the TRBD1 assignment by TCRdb is unverifiable without DNA. There are 16 residues in the CDR3. The germline V gene encodes CDR1 SQVTM and CDR2 ANQGSEA. This chain's CDR3 is CSVEDRQGGKTEKLFF.

V is TRBV25-1 and J is TRBJ2-2; absent DNA, TCRdb's TRBD1 call cannot be checked. Germline CDR1 MGHDK, CDR2 SYGVNS. This CDR3 has 14 amino acids. CDR3 in amino acids: CARGGQTNTGELFF. Complete variable domain (other parts from reference TRBV25-1 and TRBJ2-2): EADIYQTPRYLVIGTGKKITLECSQTMGHDKMYWYQQDPGMELHLIHYSYGVNSTEKGDLSSESTVSRIRTEHFPLTLESARPSHTSQYLCARGGQTNTGELFFGEGSRLTVL.

The chain links TRBV6-1 to TRBJ2-1; TCRdb outputs TRBD2, but without DNA this stays unchecked. The germline V gene has CDR1 MNHNS and CDR2 SASEGT. The CDR3 totals 16 residues. This CDR3 is CASRGAGGPTYNEQFF.

V and J are TRBV15 and TRBJ2-3; the TRBD1 assignment by TCRdb is unverifiable without DNA. Per germline, CDR1 LNHNV and CDR2 YYDKDF (reference sequence). The CDR3 consists of 16 residues. The CDR3 loop reads CATSRVSGQKPDTQYF.

The chain couples TRBV12-3 or TRBV12-4 to TRBJ2-2; as DNA is missing, the TRBD1 call by TCRdb cannot be tested. This CDR3 has 17 residues. The CDR3 reads CASSSHRGLANTGELFF.

The gene calls are TRBV6-5 and TRBJ1-1. This CDR3 has 11 residues. Germline V gene sequence: CDR1 MNHEY, CDR2 SVGAGI. CDR3 region: CASREGPEAFF.

The chain joins TRBV12-3 or TRBV12-4 to TRBJ2-2. The CDR3 has 15 residues. The CDR3 protein is CASSYSWENTGELFF.

This chain connects TRBV24-1 to TRBJ2-1; the TRBD1 assignment by TCRdb is unverifiable without DNA. The CDR3 is 16 residues long. In germline, CDR1 is KGHDR, CDR2 SFDVKD. The CDR3 protein is CATSDFGAGLGNEQFF.

V gene TRBV28 combines with J gene TRBJ2-3. Germline-derived CDR1 and CDR2 are MDHEN and SYDVKM. CDR3 length: 12 amino acids. CDR3 region: CASRATTDTQYF.

This chain uses TRBV6-1 with TRBJ1-1. This CDR3 is built from 13 residues. Looked up from germline, CDR1 is MNHNS and CDR2 is SASEGT. This CDR3 is CASRGGEYTEAFF.